Presented here are 23 T cell receptor beta chains from one specimen sequenced in a study of T-cell reconstitution after alpha-beta-depleted transplantation in children. Unique molecular identifiers were incorporated during preparation of the TCRbeta library. TCRdb passed the PCR reads through MiXCR, listing each CDR3 protein once. Here the sample spans 180,000 or so distinct CDR3 sequences, 5% to 6.5% being singletons. The sample consisted of PBMCs, taken before TCRalphabeta/CD19-depleted stem cell transplant. The origin of the receptors is a girl under three years old with combined immunodeficiency, due to receive a stem cell transplant.

This clonotype was observed a handful of times. The rearrangement links TRBV3-1 to TRBJ2-7; no firm D call. CDR1 and CDR2 from the germline V gene are LGHDT and YNNKEL (reference sequence). Trimming cost V 1 base and J 0 bases, with 7 bases left between them. The CDR3 sequence is 14 residues long. The CDR3 loop reads CASSQVGHSYEQYF. CDR3 sequence (DNA): TGTGCCAGCAGCCAAGTCGGCCACTCCTACGAGCAGTACTTC.

At least ten counts were recorded for this clonotype. The chain links TRBV20-1 to TRBJ2-3; 8 bases agree with TRBD2. Germline trimming cut 7 bases from V and 2 bases from J; bases unmatched to any gene: 8. CDR1 and CDR2 from the germline V gene are DFQATT and SNEGSKA (reference sequence). CDR3 length: 14 amino acids. This CDR3 is CSGISGALTDTQYF. CDR3 in DNA: TGCAGTGGGATTAGCGGGGCCCTCACAGATACGCAGTATTTT.

The rearrangement uses TRBV5-1 and TRBJ2-3; TRBD1 is a possible D gene (5 bases). V lost 4 bases, J lost 0 bases, and 15 bases lay in between. Germline V gene data show CDR1 as SGHRS and CDR2 as YFSETQ. This CDR3 is 16 amino acids long. For the CDR3, the DNA is TGCGCCAGCAGCAATCCCCGACAGTTTAGCACAGATACGCAGTATTTT. This translates into CASSNPRQFSTDTQYF. Together with reference TRBV5-1 and TRBJ2-3, the CDR3 gives the full variable domain: KAGVTQTPRYLIKTRGQQVTLSCSPISGHRSVSWYQQTPGQGLQFLFEYFSETQRNKGNFPGRFSGRQFSNSRSEMNVSTLELGDSALYLCASSNPRQFSTDTQYFGPGTRLTVL.

This clonotype appeared many times. The CDR3 region is CASSLSLSNEQYF. CDR3 in DNA: TGTGCCAGCAGTTTATCACTGAGTAACGAGCAGTACTTC. V is TRBV12-3 or TRBV12-4 and J is TRBJ2-7; no reliable D call. The CDR3 consists of 13 residues. Trimming took 2 bases from V and 5 from J, leaving 10 bases between them.

This clonotype was recorded many times. The chain employs TRBV3-1 and TRBJ2-7; perhaps TRBD1 as D (6 bases). V lost 4 bases and J lost 4, with 14 bases in between. CDR1 LGHDT and CDR2 YNNKEL come from the germline V gene (reference sequence). There are 14 residues in the CDR3. CDR3 sequence reads: CASSRFKGGYEQYF. CDR3 nucleotide sequence: TGTGCCAGCAGCCGCTTTAAAGGGGGTTACGAGCAGTACTTC.

This clonotype was seen repeatedly, ten times or more. The rearrangement links TRBV11-2 to TRBJ2-7, with D unclear. CDR3 length: 11 residues. Trimming removed 5 bases at V and 6 bases at J, with 8 bases between. Germline V CDR1 and CDR2: SGHAT, FQNNGV. The CDR3 DNA reads TGTGCCAGCAGCCCATGGGTCGAGCAGTACTTC. This encodes CASSPWVEQYF.

Ten or more counts support this clonotype. The chain links TRBV7-9 to TRBJ2-7; D is uncertain. Trimming cost V 4 bases and J 0 bases, with 16 bases left between them. The CDR3 is 16 amino acids. CDR1 and CDR2 from the germline V gene are SEHNR and FQNEAQ (reference sequence). CDR3 nucleotides: TGTGCCAGCAGCTGGGGAATAGGGTTAAGCTCCTACGAGCAGTACTTC. Translating gives CASSWGIGLSSYEQYF.

This clonotype was seen ten or more times. This chain joins TRBV29-1 and TRBJ2-5, with 10 positions matching TRBD1. CDR1 is SQVTM and CDR2 is ANQGSEA in the germline V gene. The CDR3 loop spans 14 amino acids. V was clipped by 6 bases and J by 5 bases; unmatched bases: 9. CDR3 DNA: TGCAGCGTCGGGGACAGGGGAGGTCGGGAGACCCAGTACTTC. It translates to CSVGDRGGRETQYF.

The sample holds a few counts of this clonotype. J is TRBJ2-1 and V is TRBV12-3 or TRBV12-4; D call uncertain. The length of the CDR3 is 12 residues. Deletions cut 4 bases from V and 12 bases from J, with 13 bases between. CDR3 in DNA: TGTGCCAGCAGTTCCCCCCCGATGCGGCAGTTCTTC. This codes for CASSSPPMRQFF.

The sample holds one count of this clonotype. A much larger clone lies one base from this, so it may be a read error. The chain combines TRBV27 with TRBJ2-1, with TRBD2 matching over 10 bases. The V segment lost 2 bases and the J segment 11 bases; nucleotides outside the gene matches: 15. This CDR3 comprises 17 residues. Germline V gene lookup returns CDR1 MNHEY and CDR2 SMNVEV (reference sequence). CDR3 coding DNA: TGTGCCAGCAGTTTAGGGGGTCCGGGACTAGCGTGGGGTCAGCAGTTCTTC. This codes for CASSLGGPGLAWGQQFF.

The chain has TRBV7-3 and TRBJ1-3; no firm D call. The germline gives CDR1 SGHTA, CDR2 FQGTGA. V lost 6 bases, J lost 4 bases, and 13 bases lay in between. The CDR3 is 14 amino acids. DNA for the CDR3: TGTGCCAGCAGTCAGTCGGGTTACGGAAACACCATATATTTT. It encodes CASSQSGYGNTIYF.

This clonotype was observed many times. The V gene is TRBV5-1, the J gene TRBJ2-4; 8 positions agree with TRBD1. CDR3 length: 15 amino acids. Germline-derived CDR1 and CDR2 are SGHRS and YFSETQ. With 0 bases clipped from V and 6 bases from J, the junction kept 5 bases outside the gene matches. The CDR3 reads CASSLAPGQGNIQYF. CDR3 bases: TGCGCCAGCAGCTTGGCCCCCGGACAGGGAAACATTCAGTACTTC.

V gene TRBV2 combines with J gene TRBJ2-7, with D hard to call. V was shortened by 3 bases and J by 6 bases, with 3 bases between the two germline ends. The CDR3 spans 10 residues. Germline V gives CDR1 SNHLY, CDR2 FYNNEI. The CDR3 protein is CASSEGEQYF. The CDR3 DNA sequence: TGTGCCAGCAGTGAGGGCGAGCAGTACTTC.

This clonotype appeared many times. The CDR3 DNA follows: TGTGCCAGCAGCTCCGAGTGGACAGGGAGCTTCTACGAGCAGTACTTC. This translates into CASSSEWTGSFYEQYF. The V and J genes are TRBV7-9 and TRBJ2-7; 8 nucleotides line up with TRBD1. The V gene end was trimmed by 4 bases and the J gene end by 3 bases; junction bases not matched to a gene: 11. The CDR3 loop spans 16 amino acids. CDR1 is SEHNR, CDR2 FQNEAQ, per germline (reference sequence).

This clonotype was counted ten times or more. The chain has TRBV6-1 and TRBJ2-7; no firm D call. Trimming removed 8 bases from V and 6 bases from J, with 20 bases in between. Germline CDR1 is MNHNS and CDR2 is SASEGT. The CDR3 loop spans 14 amino acids. The DNA for the CDR3 is TGTGCCAGCCGTCTAAGCGCCACCTTTATCGAGCAGTACTTC. It encodes CASRLSATFIEQYF.

In this sample, this clonotype turned up many times. The V gene is TRBV11-2, the J gene TRBJ2-2; D not certain. This CDR3 comprises 15 residues. V lost 3 bases to trimming and J lost 7 bases, with 15 bases between them. Germline assignment: CDR1 SGHAT and CDR2 FQNNGV. The CDR3 DNA reads as TGTGCCAGCAGCTTGACCGGCAGAGAGGACGGGGAGCTGTTTTTT. Encoded protein: CASSLTGREDGELFF.

This clonotype has at least ten counts. The chain is built from TRBV6-1 and TRBJ1-2; the D gene is possibly TRBD1 (6 bases). V lost 2 bases and J lost 4, with 14 bases in between. This CDR3 is 15 amino acids long. Per germline, CDR1 MNHNS and CDR2 SASEGT. The CDR3 DNA reads TGTGCCAGCAGTGAACAGGGGAACTTTATCTATGGCTACACCTTC. It specifies CASSEQGNFIYGYTF.

This clonotype has at least ten counts. The rearrangement uses TRBV7-2 and TRBJ2-1; 7 bases fit TRBD1. V gave up 4 bases and J gave up 4 bases; unmatched junction bases: 10. Germline CDR1 reads SGHTA; CDR2 reads FQGNSA. There are 16 residues in the CDR3. The CDR3 protein is CASSYRTGYGYNEQFF. In DNA form, the CDR3 reads TGTGCCAGCAGCTACCGGACAGGTTATGGGTACAATGAGCAGTTCTTC.

This clonotype was detected ten times or more. This CDR3 is CASRSRSGHEQFF. CDR3 in DNA: TGTGCCAGCCGCTCCCGGAGCGGCCATGAGCAGTTCTTC. This sequence joins TRBV7-9 and TRBJ2-1; possible D gene TRBD2, 5 bases. V lost 8 bases, J lost 8 bases, and 16 bases lay in between. The CDR3 sequence is 13 residues long. From germline, CDR1 is SEHNR and CDR2 FQNEAQ (reference sequence).

This clonotype has at least ten counts. The V gene is TRBV9, the J gene TRBJ2-7; D not resolved. V shed 2 bases and J shed 3 bases, with 15 bases lying between them. Germline loops: CDR1 SGDLS, CDR2 YYNGEE. This CDR3 is built from 15 residues. This CDR3 is CASSVGWQNVYEQYF. Written as DNA, the CDR3 is TGTGCCAGCAGCGTGGGGTGGCAGAACGTCTACGAGCAGTACTTC.

Only a few counts were recorded for this clonotype. The rearrangement joins TRBV30 to TRBJ1-4; maybe TRBD1 (6 bases). The V gene lost 2 bases and the J gene lost 2 bases, with 12 bases spanning the gap. The germline V gene encodes CDR1 GTSNPN and CDR2 SVGIG (reference sequence). The CDR3 length is 15 residues. Here the CDR3 DNA reads TGTGCCTGGAGTACAGGGTTATCGACTAATGAAAAACTGTTTTTT. Its protein is CAWSTGLSTNEKLFF. The full variable domain, completed using reference TRBV30 and TRBJ1-4, is SQTIHQWPATLVQPVGSPLSLECTVEGTSNPNLYWYRQAAGRGLQLLFYSVGIGQISSEVPQNLSASRPQDRQFILSSKKLLLSDSGFYLCAWSTGLSTNEKLFFGSGTQLSVL.

This clonotype was seen many times. The chain uses TRBV20-1 and TRBJ2-7; no firm D call. Germline lookup yields CDR1 DFQATT and CDR2 SNEGSKA (reference sequence). V dropped 3 bases and J dropped 4 bases, with 10 bases sitting between them. This CDR3 has 12 residues. CDR3 loop: CSASPDPYEQYF. The DNA for the CDR3 is TGCAGTGCTAGTCCAGACCCTTACGAGCAGTACTTC.

This clonotype was counted many times. This chain uses TRBV7-2 with TRBJ2-7, with 11 nucleotides matching TRBD2. CDR3 length: 14 amino acids. CDR1 and CDR2 (germline): SGHTA, FQGNSA. Trimming took 2 bases from V and 10 from J; bases not matched to a gene: 7. The CDR3 here is CASSLLAGGPLQYF. The CDR3 DNA reads TGTGCCAGCAGCTTACTAGCGGGAGGACCCCTCCAGTACTTC.